Listed below are T cell receptor beta chains from one sample, sequenced in a study of T cell changes during pregnancy in multiple sclerosis. Method: immunoSEQ multiplex PCR; TCRdb's copy keeps in-frame clones and lacks some. The sample includes roughly 29,000 clones, around 89% of them seen just once. This sample comprised CD8+ T cells from peripheral blood mononuclear cells, obtained after pregnancy. All receptors derive from a female donor with multiple sclerosis, enrolled in a pregnancy study. Both conserved end residues are part of each CDR3. The order of the fields is D gene, V gene, J gene, clone size, CDR3 protein, CDR3 DNA. The D gene is left open where the match is weak. Part of the rows lack a size; the others show once, few, many or a class for expanded clones.

d_call: NA
v_call: TRBV27
j_call: TRBJ2-1
clone_size: NA
cdr3_aa: CASREGGVYNEQFF
cdr3_nt: TGTGCCAGCAGGGAGGGGGGGGTGTACAATGAGCAGTTCTTC

d_call: TRBD1
v_call: TRBV6-5
j_call: TRBJ2-2
clone_size: NA
cdr3_aa: CASSPGTGGPGELFF
cdr3_nt: TGTGCCAGCAGTCCCGGGACAGGGGGCCCCGGGGAGCTGTTTTTT

d_call: NA
v_call: TRBV27
j_call: TRBJ1-1
clone_size: NA
cdr3_aa: CASSLSFSGSTEAFF
cdr3_nt: TGTGCCAGCAGTTTATCGTTCAGCGGGAGCACTGAAGCTTTCTTT

d_call: TRBD2
v_call: TRBV27
j_call: TRBJ2-1
clone_size: NA
cdr3_aa: CASSPSGISGSYEQFF
cdr3_nt: TGTGCCAGCAGTCCCAGTGGAATTAGCGGGAGTTATGAGCAGTTCTTC

d_call: TRBD1
v_call: TRBV6-4
j_call: TRBJ2-5
clone_size: NA
cdr3_aa: CASSPGQGGQETQYF
cdr3_nt: TGTGCCAGCAGCCCGGGACAGGGGGGCCAAGAGACCCAGTACTTC

d_call: NA
v_call: TRBV4-3
j_call: TRBJ2-7
clone_size: NA
cdr3_aa: CASSQGGDFEYEQYF
cdr3_nt: TGCGCCAGCAGCCAAGGGGGGGACTTCGAATACGAGCAGTACTTC

d_call: TRBD2
v_call: TRBV28
j_call: TRBJ2-1
clone_size: NA
cdr3_aa: CASRASGSHEQFF
cdr3_nt: TGTGCCAGCAGAGCTAGCGGGAGTCATGAGCAGTTCTTC

d_call: NA
v_call: TRBV7-3
j_call: TRBJ1-4
clone_size: NA
cdr3_aa: CASSPGGREEKLFF
cdr3_nt: TGTGCCAGCAGCCCAGGAGGGCGTGAAGAAAAACTGTTTTTT

d_call: NA
v_call: TRBV28
j_call: TRBJ1-5
clone_size: NA
cdr3_aa: CASRARGYSNQPQHF
cdr3_nt: TGTGCCAGCAGGGCCAGAGGTTATAGCAATCAGCCCCAGCATTTT

d_call: NA
v_call: TRBV11-2
j_call: TRBJ2-1
clone_size: NA
cdr3_aa: CASSLAGNRNEQFF
cdr3_nt: TGTGCCAGCAGCTTAGCCGGCAACAGGAATGAGCAGTTCTTC

d_call: NA
v_call: TRBV13
j_call: TRBJ2-7
clone_size: NA
cdr3_aa: CASSSQGGRRDEQYF
cdr3_nt: TGTGCCAGCAGCTCCCAGGGGGGTCGGCGGGACGAGCAGTACTTC

d_call: TRBD2
v_call: TRBV5-4
j_call: TRBJ2-7
clone_size: NA
cdr3_aa: CASSSKGTDGRDEQYF
cdr3_nt: TGTGCCAGCAGCTCTAAAGGGACCGACGGGAGGGACGAGCAGTACTTC

d_call: TRBD2
v_call: TRBV4-3
j_call: TRBJ2-1
clone_size: once
cdr3_aa: CASSQDPTTSGSGNNEQFF
cdr3_nt: TGCGCCAGCAGCCAAGATCCTACGACTAGCGGGTCGGGTAACAATGAGCAGTTCTTC

d_call: TRBD2
v_call: TRBV6-5
j_call: TRBJ2-7
clone_size: NA
cdr3_aa: CASSYSPSGIDEQYF
cdr3_nt: TGTGCCAGCAGTTACTCCCCTAGCGGGATTGACGAGCAGTACTTC

d_call: TRBD2
v_call: TRBV27
j_call: TRBJ2-7
clone_size: NA
cdr3_aa: CASSPWTDLRLAGRTYEQYF
cdr3_nt: TGTGCCAGCAGTCCTTGGACGGACCTCCGACTAGCGGGGAGAACCTACGAGCAGTACTTC

d_call: NA
v_call: TRBV15
j_call: TRBJ2-7
clone_size: NA
cdr3_aa: CATSRDRGGQPGEQYF
cdr3_nt: TGTGCCACCAGCAGAGACCGAGGCGGCCAGCCGGGGGAGCAGTACTTC

d_call: TRBD1
v_call: TRBV15
j_call: TRBJ2-1
clone_size: NA
cdr3_aa: CATSSDRESNEQFF
cdr3_nt: TGTGCCACCAGCTCGGACAGGGAAAGCAATGAGCAGTTCTTC